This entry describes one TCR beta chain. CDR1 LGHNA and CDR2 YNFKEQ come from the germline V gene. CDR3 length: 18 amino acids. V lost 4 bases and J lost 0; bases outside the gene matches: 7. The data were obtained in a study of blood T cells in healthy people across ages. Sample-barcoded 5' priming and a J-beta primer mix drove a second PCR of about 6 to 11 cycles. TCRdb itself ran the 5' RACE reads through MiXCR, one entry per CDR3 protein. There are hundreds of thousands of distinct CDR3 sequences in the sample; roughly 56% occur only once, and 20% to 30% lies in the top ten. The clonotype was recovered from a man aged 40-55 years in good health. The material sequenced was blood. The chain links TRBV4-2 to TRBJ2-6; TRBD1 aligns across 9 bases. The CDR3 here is CASSPTTGGISGANVLTF. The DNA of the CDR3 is TGTGCCAGCAGCCCAACGACAGGGGGAATCTCTGGGGCCAACGTCCTGACTTTC.